Reported below is one T cell receptor beta chain. The antigen remains undetermined. The data derive from a study of cytomegalovirus exposure and HLA in healthy donors. Study overall: Unique TCR beta sequences numbering 120 million or so came from 150 million to 200 million T cells in an earlier analysis. Within an early data release were 85 million or so unique TCRs drawn from HLA-typed donors.

CDR3 size: 14 residues. V gave up 0 bases and J gave up 0 bases, with 4 bases separating them. CDR1 and CDR2 (germline): LGHNA, YSLEER. Study-wide points: A link between a missense DCLRE1C variant and TCR beta V- and J-gene trimming emerged from a later analysis.

Vbeta (60) and Jbeta (13) primers were used in the PCR. The method was immunoSEQ multiplex PCR; TCRdb's version includes in-frame clones alone and lacks a portion of them. Of about 83,000 clones in the sample, 81% were seen once. The rearrangement joins TRBV4-3 to TRBJ2-3; D unclear. The sequence was obtained from a woman in her twenties or thirties in good health and CMV-seronegative. Sequenced sample: PBMCs. The CDR3 bases are TGCGCCAGCAGCCAAGATCAGAGCACAGATACGCAGTATTTT. Protein product: CASSQDQSTDTQYF.